These 5 T cell receptor beta chains originate from one sample sequenced in a study of preoperative IRX-2 immunotherapy in early breast cancer. Sample treatment: preoperative locoregional IRX-2 cytokine immunotherapy. Measured with immunoSEQ multiplex PCR; TCRdb has only the in-frame clones, and not every one. The table has fewer than 40,000 clones, about 95% seen once. This sample was gathered from a patient treated with IRX-2 immunotherapy. The source of these receptors is a human donor with breast cancer.

This chain links TRBV7-2 with TRBJ2-3; TRBD2 aligns across 11 bases. The CDR3 totals 16 residues. The junction had 9 bases not matched to a gene; V was cut back by 5 bases and J by 5 bases. Germline V gene data show CDR1 as SGHTA and CDR2 as FQGNSA. The CDR3 sequence is CASSRALAGVGDTQYF. Written as DNA, the CDR3 is TGTGCCAGCAGCAGAGCACTAGCGGGAGTAGGAGATACGCAGTATTTT.

The chain carries TRBV29-1 and TRBJ1-3; 9 bases agree with TRBD1. This CDR3 has 15 residues. Germline V gene lookup returns CDR1 SQVTM and CDR2 ANQGSEA. V dropped 6 bases and J dropped 3; count of bases not matched to a gene: 9. CDR3 residues: CSVAGTGMNGNTIYF. The CDR3, as DNA: TGCAGCGTGGCGGGGACAGGGATGAATGGAAACACCATATATTTT.

As DNA, the CDR3 is TGTGCCACCAGCAGAGATCGGGATCAAGAGACCCAGTACTTC. This sequence encodes CATSRDRDQETQYF. The gene calls are TRBV15 and TRBJ2-5; tentative D call: TRBD2 (5 bases). The CDR3 spans 14 residues. Germline lookup yields CDR1 LNHNV and CDR2 YYDKDF (reference sequence). V was trimmed by 0 bases and J by 2 bases, leaving 7 bases between them.

This rearrangement joins TRBV7-9 to TRBJ2-7; D is possibly TRBD2 (5 bases). Trimming left V 2 bases short and J 10 bases short, with 18 bases between. Germline CDR1 and CDR2: SEHNR and FQNEAQ (reference sequence). The CDR3 extends over 14 amino acids. CDR3 bases: TGTGCCAGCAGCTTATGGGGTCCGGCGGACTCTCAGTACTTC. This codes for CASSLWGPADSQYF.

The V gene is TRBV19, the J gene TRBJ2-3; no definite D call. Trimming removed 1 base at V and 4 bases at J, with 6 bases between. CDR3 length: 13 residues. CDR1 and CDR2 (germline): LNHDA, SQIVND (reference sequence). In nucleotides, the CDR3 is TGTGCCAGTAGTATAGGGAGTGCAGATACGCAGTATTTT. It yields the protein CASSIGSADTQYF.